This TCR beta chain was captured in a study of cytomegalovirus exposure and HLA in healthy donors. General study points: Apparent HLA restriction characterized most CMV-associated TCR beta chains in a later analysis. Among TCR beta chains of equal frequency, HLA-associated ones were more clonally expanded in a later analysis. After further analysis at a later stage, around 17,000 TCR beta sequences were associated with HLA alleles at 0.05 false discovery rate.

Concerning this clone itself: What it binds is not known. This sample includes further DNA sequences coding for the same CDR3.

Nominal health characterized the donors when sampled, though unrecorded immune exposures were likely. From germline, CDR1 is SNHLY and CDR2 FYNNEI. The CDR3 length is 15 residues. The V gene lost 2 bases and the J gene lost 4 bases, with 12 bases spanning the gap. Primers for the PCR totalled 60 Vbeta and 13 Jbeta. Produced via immunoSEQ multiplex PCR; TCRdb's table is partial and in-frame only. Here the sample spans roughly 100,000 clones, approximately 80% being singletons. The specimen was PBMCs. The chain recombines TRBV2 with TRBJ1-5, with D possibly matching TRBD1 (6 bases). The receptor comes from a male donor in good health and CMV-seropositive. Written as DNA, the CDR3 is TGTGCCAGCAGTGAAAGGGGGACGGAGAATCAGCCCCAGCATTTT. It translates to CASSERGTENQPQHF.